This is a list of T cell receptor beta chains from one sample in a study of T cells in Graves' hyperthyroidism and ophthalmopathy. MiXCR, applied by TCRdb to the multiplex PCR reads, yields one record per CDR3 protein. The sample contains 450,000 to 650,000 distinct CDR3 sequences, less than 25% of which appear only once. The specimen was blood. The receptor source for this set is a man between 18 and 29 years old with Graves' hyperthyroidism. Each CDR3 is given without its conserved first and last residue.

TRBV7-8	ASSPSGLMPQH
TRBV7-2	ASSSPGLGKETQY
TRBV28	ASAAGAYEQY
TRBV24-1	ATSDVHQETQY
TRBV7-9	ASSPWDINQPQH
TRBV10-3	AISDKDRPNYGYT
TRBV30	AWSSRGPETQY
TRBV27	ASSLPWDTNYGYT
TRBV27	ATWGSRRPQH
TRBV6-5	ASSYQQGAWETQY
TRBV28	ASSLLGTQRAYEQY
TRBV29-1	SVHLNTEAF
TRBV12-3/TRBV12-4	ASSRDRIHGYT
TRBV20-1	SARDSGTPEQY
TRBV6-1	ATLGRDLGKETQY
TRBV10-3	AISENALGPRNTEAF
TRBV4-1	ASSQDPGGHQPQH
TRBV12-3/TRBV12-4	ASSSGTVLH
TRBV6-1	ASRKGGFANTGELF
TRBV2	ATKAGTATYEQY
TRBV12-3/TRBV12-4	ASSLWAIKETQY
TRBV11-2	ASSLGRRVQETQY
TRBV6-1	ASSVEGLNHGYT
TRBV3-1	ASSTILSAAPLH
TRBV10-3	AIRQKLAGEGYEQY
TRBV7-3	ASSLTGGFNGYT
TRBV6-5	ASSYREGSQPQH
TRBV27	ASSRSSGRWETQY
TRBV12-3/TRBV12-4	ASSQGPLSITGELF
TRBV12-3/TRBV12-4	ASSLGTHQETQY
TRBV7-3	ASSLLASGGLNGETQY
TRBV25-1	ASSESAGPEQY
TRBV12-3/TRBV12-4	ASSLVAVETQY
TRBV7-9	ASSSVQGSGGYT
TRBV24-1	ATSEPGHGGELF
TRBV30	AWSDSGRGYT
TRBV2	ASFRDNIANTEAF
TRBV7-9	ASSLGPDDYEQY
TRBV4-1	ASSHHRGRGDGYT
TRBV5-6	ASGGAAGIVGYT
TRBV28	ASSFSGYSNQPQH
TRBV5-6	ASTTYWGQQPQH
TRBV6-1	ASTRQPQETQY
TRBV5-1	ASSSSGTPNYGYT
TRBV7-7	ASSKGVGPQETQY